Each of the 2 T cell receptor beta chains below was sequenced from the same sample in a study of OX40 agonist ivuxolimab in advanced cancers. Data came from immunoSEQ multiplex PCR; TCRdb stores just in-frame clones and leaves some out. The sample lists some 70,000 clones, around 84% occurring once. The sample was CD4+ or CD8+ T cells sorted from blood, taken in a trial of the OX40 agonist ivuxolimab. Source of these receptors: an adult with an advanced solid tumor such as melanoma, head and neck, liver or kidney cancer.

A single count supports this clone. Here the CDR3 DNA reads TGTGCCAGCAGCCTACGGGACTACCGAGATACGCAGTATTTT. Translation: CASSLRDYRDTQYF. The rearrangement links TRBV28 to TRBJ2-3; TRBD2 aligns across 7 bases. V lost 6 bases to trimming and J lost 5 bases; unmatched junction nucleotides: 8. Germline CDR1 and CDR2: MDHEN and SYDVKM. This CDR3 is built from 14 residues.

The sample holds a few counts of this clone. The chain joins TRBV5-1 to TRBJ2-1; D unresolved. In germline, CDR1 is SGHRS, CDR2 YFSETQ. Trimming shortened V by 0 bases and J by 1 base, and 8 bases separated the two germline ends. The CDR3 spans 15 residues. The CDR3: CASSLEYGSYNEQFF. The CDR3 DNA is TGCGCCAGCAGCTTGGAATACGGGTCCTACAATGAGCAGTTCTTC.